This entry features one TCR beta chain sequence. With the 5' RACE reads reprocessed, TCRdb shows one record per CDR3 protein and no DNA. Recorded for this sample: approximately 170,000 distinct CDR3 sequences. These data are taken from a study of T cells expressing NK-cell markers. Study details: Sequencing of TCR beta repertoires drew on sorted CD3+CD56+NKG2C+, CD3+CD56+NKG2C- and CD3+CD56-NKG2C+ T cells. There were seven HCMV-seropositive donors and one seronegative donor among the eight sequenced.

The CDR3 covers 15 residues. The germline CDR1 and CDR2 sequences are SGHAT and FQNNGV. The origin of this receptor is a man aged 18 to 69 in good health. The chain has TRBV11-2 and TRBJ2-1; the D call from TCRdb, TRBD2, cannot be confirmed without DNA. The specimen sequenced was blood T cells: a sorted CD56 or NKG2C T cell subset, CD4+ or CD8+ T cells, or bulk PBMC T cells (not recorded which). The CDR3 here is CASSLGSGGAGEQFF.